This T cell receptor (beta chain) was profiled in a study of T cell responses to AZD1222 COVID-19 vaccine. The CDR3 covers 15 residues. The V gene lost 6 bases and the J gene lost 7 bases, with 19 bases spanning the gap. Germline V gives CDR1 MNHEY, CDR2 SMNVEV (reference sequence). The study's findings and limits: Baseline seropositivity occurred in only a handful of AZD1222 recipients. Regions left unmutated in variants are reportedly the target of nearly half of spike-specific TCRs. Clonal diversity was possibly underestimated; the donors were predominantly white British and more often female. Regions 160-218 and 743-854 held dominance among vaccine-associated CD4 TCRs, which spanned spike.

TCRdb's table, derived via immunoSEQ multiplex PCR, lists solely in-frame clones and lacks some. The sample includes about 88,000 clones, around 90% seen only once; the top ten take roughly 2.5%. A note on this clone: The antigen remains unidentified.

The chain recombines TRBV27 with TRBJ2-1, with a possible D match to TRBD2 (5 bases). The receptor comes from an adult in good health. Sequenced here: peripheral blood, sampled on day 0 of AZD1222 vaccination. The CDR3 DNA reads as TGTGCCAGCAGCAAATATCAAGCGGATCTTAATGAGCAGTTCTTC. It translates to CASSKYQADLNEQFF.